This T cell receptor (beta chain) comes out of a study of cytomegalovirus exposure and HLA in healthy donors. The CDR3 contains 15 residues. The V gene's germline CDR1 is MNHEY and CDR2 SVGAGI. V was cut by 2 bases and J by 0 bases, with 10 bases left in between. While the first cohort had 650 to 850 subjects, the donors belonged to the separate validation cohort of about 120 subjects. As regards this clone: No antigen is known for it.

Study results and caveats: The listing of about 150 TCR beta chains classed them as cytomegalovirus-associated.

TCRdb's copy holds only in-frame clones and misses some; the assay was immunoSEQ multiplex PCR. The sample has about 250,000 clones, roughly 87% seen once. The chain couples TRBV6-5 to TRBJ1-2; maybe TRBD1 (5 bases). The sequence was collected from a man younger than 30 in good health and CMV-seropositive. What was sequenced was PBMCs. The CDR3 spells CASSYGQGSNYGYTF. The CDR3 DNA follows: TGTGCCAGCAGTTACGGGCAGGGATCTAACTATGGCTACACCTTC.